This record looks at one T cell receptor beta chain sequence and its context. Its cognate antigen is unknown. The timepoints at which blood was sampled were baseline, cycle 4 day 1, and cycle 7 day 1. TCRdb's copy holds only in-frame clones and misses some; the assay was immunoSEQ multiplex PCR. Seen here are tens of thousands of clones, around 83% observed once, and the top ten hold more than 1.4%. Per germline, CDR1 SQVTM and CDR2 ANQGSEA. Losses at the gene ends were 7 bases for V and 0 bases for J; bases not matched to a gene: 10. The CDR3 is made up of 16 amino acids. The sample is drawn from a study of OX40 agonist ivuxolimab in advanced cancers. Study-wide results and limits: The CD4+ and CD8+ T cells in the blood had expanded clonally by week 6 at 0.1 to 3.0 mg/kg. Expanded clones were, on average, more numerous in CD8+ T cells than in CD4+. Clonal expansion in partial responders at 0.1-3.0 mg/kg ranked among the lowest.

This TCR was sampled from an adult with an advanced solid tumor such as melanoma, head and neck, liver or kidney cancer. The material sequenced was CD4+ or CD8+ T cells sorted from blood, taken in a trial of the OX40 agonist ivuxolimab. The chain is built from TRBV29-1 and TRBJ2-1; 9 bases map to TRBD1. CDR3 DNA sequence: TGCAGCGGGACAGGGGACCTAAGGAGCTCCTACAATGAGCAGTTCTTC. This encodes CSGTGDLRSSYNEQFF.